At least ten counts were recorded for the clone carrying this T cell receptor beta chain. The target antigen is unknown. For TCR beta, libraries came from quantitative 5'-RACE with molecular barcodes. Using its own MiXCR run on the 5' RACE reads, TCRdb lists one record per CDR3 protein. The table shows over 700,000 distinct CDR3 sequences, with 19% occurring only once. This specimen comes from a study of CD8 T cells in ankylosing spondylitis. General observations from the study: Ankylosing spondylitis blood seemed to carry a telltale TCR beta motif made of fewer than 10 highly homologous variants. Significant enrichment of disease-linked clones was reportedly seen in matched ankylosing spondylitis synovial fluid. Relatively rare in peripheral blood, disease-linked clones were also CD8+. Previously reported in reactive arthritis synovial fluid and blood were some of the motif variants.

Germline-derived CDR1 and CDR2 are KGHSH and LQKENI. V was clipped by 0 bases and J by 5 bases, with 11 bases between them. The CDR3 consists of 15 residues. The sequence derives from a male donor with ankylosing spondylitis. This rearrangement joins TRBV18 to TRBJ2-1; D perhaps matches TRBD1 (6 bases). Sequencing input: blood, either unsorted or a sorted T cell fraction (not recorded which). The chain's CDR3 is CASSPPQGRNNEQFF. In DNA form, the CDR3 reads TGTGCCAGCTCACCACCGCAGGGGCGGAACAATGAGCAGTTCTTC.